This T cell receptor (beta chain) stems from a study of blood T cells in healthy people across ages. Next came a second PCR, run for about 7 to 12 cycles, which used a sample-barcoded 5' primer along with a J-beta primer mix. The authors tagged each cDNA molecule using a template-switch adaptor with 12 random nucleotides. TCRdb re-analysed the 5' RACE reads in MiXCR, keeping a single row per CDR3 protein. The top ten clones hold about a quarter of a sample with just over 800,000 distinct CDR3 sequences, around two thirds of them seen once. J was trimmed by 8 bases and V by 7 bases; bases with no gene match: 4. Germline V CDR1 and CDR2: MDHEN, SYDVKM. The CDR3 has 12 residues.

The receptor was derived from a man aged 25 to 40 in good health. The chain recombines TRBV28 with TRBJ2-1, with 8 positions matching TRBD2. The source material was blood. The CDR3, as DNA: TGTGCCAGCACAGCGGGGGAGGATGAGCAGTTCTTC. Protein product: CASTAGEDEQFF.